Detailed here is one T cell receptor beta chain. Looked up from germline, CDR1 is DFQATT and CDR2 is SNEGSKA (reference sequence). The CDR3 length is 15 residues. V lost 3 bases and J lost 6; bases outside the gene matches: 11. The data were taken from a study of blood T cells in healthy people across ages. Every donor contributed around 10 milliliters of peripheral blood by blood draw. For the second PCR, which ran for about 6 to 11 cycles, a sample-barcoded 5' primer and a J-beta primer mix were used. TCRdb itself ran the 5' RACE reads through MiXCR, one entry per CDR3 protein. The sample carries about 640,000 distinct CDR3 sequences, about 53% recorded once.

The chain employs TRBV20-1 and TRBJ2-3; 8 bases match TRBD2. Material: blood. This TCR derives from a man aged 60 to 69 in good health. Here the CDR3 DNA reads TGCAGTGCTAGTGCCGGGACTAGGGGTTGGGATACGCAGTATTTT. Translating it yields CSASAGTRGWDTQYF.